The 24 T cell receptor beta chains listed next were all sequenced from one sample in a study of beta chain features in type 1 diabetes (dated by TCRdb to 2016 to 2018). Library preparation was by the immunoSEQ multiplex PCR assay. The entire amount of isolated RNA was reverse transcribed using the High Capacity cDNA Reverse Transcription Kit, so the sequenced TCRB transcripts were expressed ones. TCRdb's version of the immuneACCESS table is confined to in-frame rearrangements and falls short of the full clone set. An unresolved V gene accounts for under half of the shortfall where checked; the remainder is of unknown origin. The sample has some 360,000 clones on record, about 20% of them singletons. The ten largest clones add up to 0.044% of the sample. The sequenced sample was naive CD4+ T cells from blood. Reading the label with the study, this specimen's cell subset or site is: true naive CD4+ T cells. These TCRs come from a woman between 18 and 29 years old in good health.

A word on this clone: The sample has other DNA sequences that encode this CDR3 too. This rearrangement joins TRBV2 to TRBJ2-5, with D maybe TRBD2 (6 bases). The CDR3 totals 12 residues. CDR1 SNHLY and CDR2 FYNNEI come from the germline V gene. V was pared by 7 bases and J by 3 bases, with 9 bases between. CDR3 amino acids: CASTPGEETQYF. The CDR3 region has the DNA TGTGCCAGCACCCCGGGGGAAGAGACCCAGTACTTC. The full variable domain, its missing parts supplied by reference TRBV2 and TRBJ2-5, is EPEVTQTPSHQVTQMGQEVILRCVPISNHLYFYWYRQILGQKVEFLVSFYNNEISEKSEIFDDQFSVERPDGSNFTLKIRSTKLEDSAMYFCASTPGEETQYFGPGTRLLVL.

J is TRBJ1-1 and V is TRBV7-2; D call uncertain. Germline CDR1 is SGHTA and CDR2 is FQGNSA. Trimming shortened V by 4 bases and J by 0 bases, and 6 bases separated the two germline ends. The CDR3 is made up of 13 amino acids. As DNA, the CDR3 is TGTGCCAGCAGCTCCCAAATGAACACTGAAGCTTTCTTT. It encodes CASSSQMNTEAFF. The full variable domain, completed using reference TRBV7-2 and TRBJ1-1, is GAGVSQSPSNKVTEKGKDVELRCDPISGHTALYWYRQSLGQGLEFLIYFQGNSAPDKSGLPSDRFSAERTGGSVSTLTIQRTQQEDSAVYLCASSSQMNTEAFFGQGTRLTVV.

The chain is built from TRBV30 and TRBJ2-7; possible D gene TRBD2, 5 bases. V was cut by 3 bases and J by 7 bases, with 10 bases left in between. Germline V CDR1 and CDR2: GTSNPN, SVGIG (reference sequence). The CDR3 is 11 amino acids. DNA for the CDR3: TGTGCCTGGAGCCGGGATGGGGAGCAGTACTTC. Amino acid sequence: CAWSRDGEQYF.

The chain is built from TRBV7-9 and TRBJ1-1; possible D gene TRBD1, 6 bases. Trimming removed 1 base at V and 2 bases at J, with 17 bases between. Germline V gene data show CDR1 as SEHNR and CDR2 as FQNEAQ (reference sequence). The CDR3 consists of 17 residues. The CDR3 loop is CASSLGGSGGLNTEAFF. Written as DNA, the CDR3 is TGTGCCAGCAGCTTAGGGGGCTCTGGGGGCCTTAACACTGAAGCTTTCTTT.

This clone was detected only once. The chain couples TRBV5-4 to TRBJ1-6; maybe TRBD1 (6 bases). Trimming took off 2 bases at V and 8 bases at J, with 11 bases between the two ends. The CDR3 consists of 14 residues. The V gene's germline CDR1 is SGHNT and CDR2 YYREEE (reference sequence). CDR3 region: CASSFPGAHSPLHF. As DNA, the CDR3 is TGTGCCAGCAGCTTCCCAGGGGCTCATTCACCCCTCCACTTT.

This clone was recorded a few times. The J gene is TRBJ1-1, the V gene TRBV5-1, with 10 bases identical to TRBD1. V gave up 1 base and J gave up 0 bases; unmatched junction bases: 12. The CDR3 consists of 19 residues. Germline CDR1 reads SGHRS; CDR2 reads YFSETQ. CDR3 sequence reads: CASSLRTGGSSSMNTEAFF. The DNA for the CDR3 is TGCGCCAGCAGCTTGAGGACAGGGGGATCCTCATCCATGAACACTGAAGCTTTCTTT. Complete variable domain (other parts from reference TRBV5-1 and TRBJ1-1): KAGVTQTPRYLIKTRGQQVTLSCSPISGHRSVSWYQQTPGQGLQFLFEYFSETQRNKGNFPGRFSGRQFSNSRSEMNVSTLELGDSALYLCASSLRTGGSSSMNTEAFFGQGTRLTVV.

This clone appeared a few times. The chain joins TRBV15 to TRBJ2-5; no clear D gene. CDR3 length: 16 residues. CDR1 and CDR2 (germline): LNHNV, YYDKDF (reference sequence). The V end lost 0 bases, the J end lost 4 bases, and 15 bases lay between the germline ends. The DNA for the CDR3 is TGTGCCACCAGCAGAGATCACACAATGGGCAGAGAGACCCAGTACTTC. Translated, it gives CATSRDHTMGRETQYF.

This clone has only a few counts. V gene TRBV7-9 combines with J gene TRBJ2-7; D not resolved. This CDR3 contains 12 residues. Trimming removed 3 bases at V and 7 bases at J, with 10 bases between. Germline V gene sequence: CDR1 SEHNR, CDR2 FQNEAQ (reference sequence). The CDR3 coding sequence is TGTGCCAGCAGCTTGGTAACGAGAGAGCAGTACTTC. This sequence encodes CASSLVTREQYF. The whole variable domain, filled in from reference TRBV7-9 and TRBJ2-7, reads DTGVSQNPRHKITKRGQNVTFRCDPISEHNRLYWYRQTLGQGPEFLTYFQNEAQLEKSRLLSDRFSAERPKGSFSTLEIQRTEQGDSAMYLCASSLVTREQYFGPGTRLTVT.

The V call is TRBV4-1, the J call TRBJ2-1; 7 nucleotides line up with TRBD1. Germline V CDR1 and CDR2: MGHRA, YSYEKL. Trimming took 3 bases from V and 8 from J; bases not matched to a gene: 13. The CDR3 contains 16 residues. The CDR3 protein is CASSHLPGQPKYEQFF. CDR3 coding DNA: TGCGCCAGCAGCCATTTACCGGGACAGCCAAAGTATGAGCAGTTCTTC.

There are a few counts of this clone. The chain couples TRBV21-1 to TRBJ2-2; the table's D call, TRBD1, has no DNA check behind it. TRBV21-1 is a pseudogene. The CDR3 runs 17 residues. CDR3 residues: CASSPIPGQKNTGELFF. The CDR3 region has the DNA TGTGCCAGCAGTCCTATCCCGGGACAGAAGAACACCGGGGAGCTGTTTTTT.

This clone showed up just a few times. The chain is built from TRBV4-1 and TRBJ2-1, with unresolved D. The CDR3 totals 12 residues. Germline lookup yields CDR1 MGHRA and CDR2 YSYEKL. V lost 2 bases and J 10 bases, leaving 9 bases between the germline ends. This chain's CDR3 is CASSQFGKEQFF. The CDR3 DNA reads TGCGCCAGCAGCCAATTTGGCAAGGAGCAGTTCTTC.

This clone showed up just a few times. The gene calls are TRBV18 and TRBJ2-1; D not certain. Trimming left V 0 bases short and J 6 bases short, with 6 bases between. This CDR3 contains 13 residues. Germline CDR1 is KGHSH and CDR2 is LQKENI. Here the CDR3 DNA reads TGTGCCAGCTCACCACCGATGGCCAATGAGCAGTTCTTC. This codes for CASSPPMANEQFF.

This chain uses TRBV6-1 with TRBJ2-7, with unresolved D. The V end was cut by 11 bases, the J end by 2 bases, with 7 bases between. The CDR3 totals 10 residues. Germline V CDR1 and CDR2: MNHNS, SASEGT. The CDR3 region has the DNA TGTGCCGAACGGGCCTACGAGCAGTACTTC. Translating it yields CAERAYEQYF.

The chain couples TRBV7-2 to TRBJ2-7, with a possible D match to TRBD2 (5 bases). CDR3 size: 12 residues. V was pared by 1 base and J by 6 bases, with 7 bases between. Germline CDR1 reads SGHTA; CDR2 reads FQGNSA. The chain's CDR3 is CASSLDSGEQYF. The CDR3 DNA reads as TGTGCCAGCAGCTTAGACAGCGGCGAGCAGTACTTC.

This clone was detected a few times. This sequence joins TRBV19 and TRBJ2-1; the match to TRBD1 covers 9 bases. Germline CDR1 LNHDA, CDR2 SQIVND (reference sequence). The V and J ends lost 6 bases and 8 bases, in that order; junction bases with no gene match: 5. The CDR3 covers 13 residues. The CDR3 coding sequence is TGTGCCAGTAGAAGGACAGGGGCCGATGAGCAGTTCTTC. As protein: CASRRTGADEQFF.

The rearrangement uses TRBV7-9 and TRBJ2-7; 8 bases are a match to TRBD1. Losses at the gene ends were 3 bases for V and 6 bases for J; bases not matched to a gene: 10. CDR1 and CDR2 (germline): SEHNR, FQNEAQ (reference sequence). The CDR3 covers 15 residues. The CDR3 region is CASSFRTGLNSEQYF. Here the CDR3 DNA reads TGTGCCAGCAGCTTCCGGACAGGGTTAAACTCCGAGCAGTACTTC.

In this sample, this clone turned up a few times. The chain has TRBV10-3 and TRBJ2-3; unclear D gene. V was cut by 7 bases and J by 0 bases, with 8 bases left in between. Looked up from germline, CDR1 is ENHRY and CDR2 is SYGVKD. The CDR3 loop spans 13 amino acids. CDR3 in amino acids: CAITGFSTDTQYF. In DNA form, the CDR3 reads TGTGCCATCACCGGGTTTAGCACAGATACGCAGTATTTT.

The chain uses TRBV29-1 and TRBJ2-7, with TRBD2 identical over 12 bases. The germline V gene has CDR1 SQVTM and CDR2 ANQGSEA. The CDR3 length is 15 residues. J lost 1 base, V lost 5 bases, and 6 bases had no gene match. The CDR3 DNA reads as TGCAGCGTTAATAATCTAGCGGGAGGGTCCTACGAGCAGTACTTC. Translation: CSVNNLAGGSYEQYF.

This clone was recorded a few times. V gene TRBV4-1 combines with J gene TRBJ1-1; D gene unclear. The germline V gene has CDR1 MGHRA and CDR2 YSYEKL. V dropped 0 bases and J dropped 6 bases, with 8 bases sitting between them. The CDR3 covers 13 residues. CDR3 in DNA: TGCGCCAGCAGCCAAGACGAGGGCGCTGAAGCTTTCTTT. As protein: CASSQDEGAEAFF.

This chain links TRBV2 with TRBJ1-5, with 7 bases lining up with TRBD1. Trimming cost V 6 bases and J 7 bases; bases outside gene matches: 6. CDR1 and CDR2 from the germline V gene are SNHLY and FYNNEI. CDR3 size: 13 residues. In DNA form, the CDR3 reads TGTGCCAGCAGGTGGGACAGTCAACAGCCCCAGCATTTT. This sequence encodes CASRWDSQQPQHF.

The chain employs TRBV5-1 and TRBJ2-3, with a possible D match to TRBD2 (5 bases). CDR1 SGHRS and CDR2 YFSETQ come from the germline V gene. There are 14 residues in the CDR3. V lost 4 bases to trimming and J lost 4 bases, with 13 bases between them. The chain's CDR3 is CASSPGNAADTQYF. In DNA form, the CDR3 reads TGCGCCAGCAGCCCGGGAAACGCAGCAGATACGCAGTATTTT.

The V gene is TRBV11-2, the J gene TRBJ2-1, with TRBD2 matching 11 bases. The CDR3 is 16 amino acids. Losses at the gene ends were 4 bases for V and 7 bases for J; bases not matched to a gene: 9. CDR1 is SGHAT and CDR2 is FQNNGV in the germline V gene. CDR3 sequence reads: CASSSVAGGPQNEQFF. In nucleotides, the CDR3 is TGTGCCAGCAGCTCAGTAGCGGGAGGGCCTCAGAATGAGCAGTTCTTC.

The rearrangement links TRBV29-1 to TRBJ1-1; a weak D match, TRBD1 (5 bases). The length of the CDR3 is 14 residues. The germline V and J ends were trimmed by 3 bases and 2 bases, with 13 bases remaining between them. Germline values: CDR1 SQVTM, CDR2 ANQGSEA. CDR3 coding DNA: TGCAGCGTTGAGAGCAGGCAGGGCAACACTGAAGCTTTCTTT. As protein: CSVESRQGNTEAFF.

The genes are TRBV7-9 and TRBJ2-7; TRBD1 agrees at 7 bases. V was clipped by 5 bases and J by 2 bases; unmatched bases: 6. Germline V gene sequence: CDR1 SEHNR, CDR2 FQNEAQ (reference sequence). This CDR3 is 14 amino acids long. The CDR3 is CASSLLGTAYEQYF. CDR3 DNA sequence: TGTGCCAGCAGCCTCCTCGGGACAGCCTACGAGCAGTACTTC.